A selection of T cell receptor beta chains follows, all from one sample in a study of cytomegalovirus exposure and HLA in healthy donors. TCRdb keeps only in-frame clones here, not all; method: immunoSEQ multiplex PCR. Of under 150,000 clones listed, roughly 77% are singletons. Sequencing used PBMCs. These receptors came from a man aged 18 to 29 in good health and CMV-seronegative. Both conserved end residues are part of each CDR3. The D gene is left open where the match is weak. Rows may omit the clone size; those that give it use once, few, many or a size class.

CASRLTGTGYSYEQYF TGTGCCAGTAGACTTACCGGGACAGGGTATTCCTACGAGCAGTACTTC TRBV19 16 TRBJ2-7 TRBD1 NA
CASSYSGAPDTQYF TGTGCCAGCAGTTACTCGGGGGCCCCAGATACGCAGTATTTT TRBV6-5 14 TRBJ2-3 NA NA
CASSPAGLNTEAFF TGTGCCAGCTCACCAGCGGGACTGAACACTGAAGCTTTCTTT TRBV18 14 TRBJ1-1 NA NA
CASGRGQGFGNTIYF TGTGCCAGCGGCCGTGGGCAGGGCTTTGGAAACACCATATATTTT TRBV7-2 15 TRBJ1-3 NA once
CASSQGLAKNIQYF TGTGCCAGCAGCCAGGGACTAGCCAAAAACATTCAGTACTTC TRBV7-3 14 TRBJ2-4 NA few
CASSPSPGGLYEQYF TGCGCCAGCAGCCCAAGTCCAGGGGGTCTCTACGAGCAGTACTTC TRBV5-1 15 TRBJ2-7 TRBD1 NA
CASSLNRGTEAFF TGTGCCAGCAGCTTGAACAGGGGCACTGAAGCTTTCTTT TRBV5-6 13 TRBJ1-1 TRBD1 NA
CASSPPGGGGQPQHF TGTGCCAGCAGTCCCCCGGGGGGGGGCGGTCAGCCCCAGCATTTT TRBV6-6 15 TRBJ1-5 NA NA
CASRRDSRETQYF TGCGCCAGCAGACGGGACAGTAGGGAGACCCAGTACTTC TRBV5-1 13 TRBJ2-5 TRBD1 NA
CASTDGQASRYTF TGCGCCAGCACCGACGGACAGGCGTCGCGCTACACCTTC TRBV5-1 13 TRBJ1-2 TRBD1 NA
CASSLGTSEDIQYF TGTGCCAGCAGCTTAGGGACTAGCGAAGACATTCAGTACTTC TRBV13 14 TRBJ2-4 TRBD2 NA
CASSLEAAAYEQYF TGTGCCAGCAGCTTAGAGGCGGCAGCCTACGAGCAGTACTTC TRBV7-8 14 TRBJ2-7 NA NA
CASSSGQTGANVLTF TGTGCCAGCAGCTCAGGACAGACTGGGGCCAACGTCCTGACTTTC TRBV7-2 15 TRBJ2-6 NA NA
CASSQKTGGGGYTF TGCGCCAGCAGCCAAAAAACAGGGGGAGGCGGCTACACCTTC TRBV4-3 14 TRBJ1-2 TRBD1 NA
CASSQDKDTQYF TGCGCCAGCAGCCAAGATAAAGATACGCAGTATTTT TRBV4-1 12 TRBJ2-3 NA NA
CASSRDSTQPQHF TGTGCCAGCAGTCGGGACAGCACTCAGCCCCAGCATTTT TRBV6-4 13 TRBJ1-5 TRBD1 once
CASSLRLAGGPTNYGYTF TGTGCCAGCAGCTTGAGGTTGGCAGGGGGTCCTACTAACTATGGCTACACCTTC TRBV7-9 18 TRBJ1-2 TRBD1 NA
CASSSLDRAPNYGYTF TGTGCCAGCAGCTCCCTGGACAGGGCGCCTAACTATGGCTACACCTTC TRBV11-2 16 TRBJ1-2 TRBD1 NA
CASSVEAGGSNYGYTF TGTGCCAGCAGCGTAGAGGCAGGGGGTTCCAACTATGGCTACACCTTC TRBV9 16 TRBJ1-2 TRBD1 NA
CSVAGRVDTGELFF TGCAGCGTTGCAGGCCGCGTAGACACCGGGGAGCTGTTTTTT TRBV29-1 14 TRBJ2-2 NA NA
CAISRDTNYGYTF TGTGCCATCAGCCGGGACACCAACTATGGCTACACCTTC TRBV10-3 13 TRBJ1-2 NA NA
CASSRLSGGDEQFF TGTGCCAGCAGTCGACTAAGCGGGGGGGATGAGCAGTTCTTC TRBV6-5 14 TRBJ2-1 TRBD2 NA
CASSLGQFNGYAF TGTGCCAGTAGCCTGGGACAGTTTAATGGCTACGCCTTC TRBV19 13 TRBJ1-2 TRBD1 NA
CASSLGQGYRSGNTIYF TGTGCCAGCAGCCTTGGGCAGGGCTATCGTTCTGGAAACACCATATATTTT TRBV14 17 TRBJ1-3 NA NA
CSVATGSGANVLTF TGCAGCGTTGCCACAGGGTCTGGGGCCAACGTCCTGACTTTC TRBV29-1 14 TRBJ2-6 NA NA
CASSRSGTNTGELFF TGTGCCAGTAGTAGGTCAGGGACGAACACCGGGGAGCTGTTTTTT TRBV19 15 TRBJ2-2 NA once
CANGPESDEQYF TGTGCCAACGGCCCGGAGAGTGACGAGCAGTACTTC TRBV10-3 12 TRBJ2-7 NA NA
CASSGQGWDGYTF TGTGCCAGTAGTGGACAGGGATGGGATGGCTACACCTTC TRBV19 13 TRBJ1-2 TRBD1 NA
CASSLGGVNTEAFF TGTGCCAGCAGCTTAGGGGGGGTGAACACTGAAGCTTTCTTT TRBV11-2 14 TRBJ1-1 NA NA
CSACRGSSYNEQFF TGCAGCGCCTGCCGGGGGAGCTCCTACAATGAGCAGTTCTTC TRBV29-1 14 TRBJ2-1 NA NA
CASSTRTTTDTQYF TGTGCCAGCAGCACCAGGACTACCACAGATACGCAGTATTTT TRBV7-3 14 TRBJ2-3 NA NA
CASSFSAGGTDTQYF TGTGCCAGCAGTTTTTCAGCGGGGGGGACAGATACGCAGTATTTT TRBV27 15 TRBJ2-3 TRBD2 NA
CASSVAAGSAYEQYF TGTGCCAGCAGCGTAGCGGCGGGGTCCGCCTACGAGCAGTACTTC TRBV9 15 TRBJ2-7 NA NA
CASSLGLGETQYF TGTGCCAGCAGCCTTGGACTGGGAGAGACCCAGTACTTC TRBV7-9 13 TRBJ2-5 NA NA
CASSGAWDNYGYTF TGTGCCAGCAGCGGGGCGTGGGATAACTATGGCTACACCTTC TRBV5-4 14 TRBJ1-2 NA NA
CASSLDKTYEQYF TGTGCCAGCAGCTTAGACAAGACCTACGAGCAGTACTTC TRBV7-2 13 TRBJ2-7 NA NA
CATSRDHGEQYF TGTGCCACCAGCAGAGATCACGGCGAGCAGTACTTC TRBV15 12 TRBJ2-7 NA NA
CASKLGTGNSPLHF TGTGCCAGCAAACTCGGGACAGGAAATTCACCCCTCCACTTT TRBV6-5 14 TRBJ1-6 TRBD1 NA
CASSDLAGGTDTQYF TGCGCCAGCAGTGATCTAGCGGGGGGAACAGATACGCAGTATTTT TRBV6-4 15 TRBJ2-3 TRBD2 NA
CASSVPFRGTGGLTNEKLFF TGTGCCAGCAGCGTACCCTTTAGAGGGACAGGGGGCTTGACTAATGAAAAACTGTTTTTT TRBV9 20 TRBJ1-4 TRBD1 NA
CASSLEGLAVGELFF TGTGCCAGCAGCTTAGAGGGACTAGCGGTCGGGGAGCTGTTTTTT TRBV7-2 15 TRBJ2-2 TRBD2 NA
CASSLDTYTEAFF TGTGCCAGCAGCTTGGACACTTACACTGAAGCTTTCTTT TRBV11-3 13 TRBJ1-1 NA NA
CASSLLGGGLSSYNEQFF TGCGCCAGCAGCTTGCTGGGCGGGGGGCTTAGCTCCTACAATGAGCAGTTCTTC TRBV5-1 18 TRBJ2-1 TRBD2 NA
CASSFQSGSYTF TGTGCCAGCAGTTTTCAATCCGGGAGCTACACCTTC TRBV28 12 TRBJ1-2 NA NA
CAIRSAGSNQPQHF TGTGCCATCAGGTCTGCGGGAAGCAATCAGCCCCAGCATTTT TRBV10-3 14 TRBJ1-5 NA NA
CASSLEGGVVETQYF TGCGCCAGCAGCTTGGAGGGGGGGGTCGTTGAGACCCAGTACTTC TRBV5-1 15 TRBJ2-5 NA once
CSASHNEKLFF TGCAGTGCTAGCCATAATGAAAAACTGTTTTTT TRBV20-1 11 TRBJ1-4 NA NA
CASSLLQGGVTYEQYF TGTGCCAGCAGTCTCCTCCAGGGAGGAGTGACCTACGAGCAGTACTTC TRBV7-6 16 TRBJ2-7 NA NA
CASSRQTGYNSPLHF TGTGCCAGCAGCCGCCAGACAGGGTATAATTCACCCCTCCACTTT TRBV5-5 15 TRBJ1-6 TRBD1 NA
CSVRDRLVYEQYF TGCAGCGTCCGGGACAGACTAGTCTACGAGCAGTACTTC TRBV29-1 13 TRBJ2-7 NA NA
CASSEMSYSTDTQYF TGCGCCAGCAGTGAAATGTCTTATAGCACAGATACGCAGTATTTT TRBV10-1 15 TRBJ2-3 NA NA
CASSQDKAVGQGARRAGNTIYF TGCGCCAGCAGCCAAGATAAAGCCGTGGGACAGGGGGCGAGGAGGGCCGGAAACACCATATATTTT TRBV4-1 22 TRBJ1-3 TRBD1 NA
CASRTGSSYGYTF TGTGCCAGCAGGACAGGGTCAAGCTATGGCTACACCTTC TRBV6-5 13 TRBJ1-2 TRBD1 NA
CASSLTGTGVTNYGYTF TGTGCCAGCAGCTTAACGGGGACAGGGGTTACTAACTATGGCTACACCTTC TRBV5-6 17 TRBJ1-2 TRBD1 few
CASSTGGLAGSYSGNTIYF TGTGCCAGCAGCACCGGTGGGTTAGCCGGCTCCTACTCTGGAAACACCATATATTTT TRBV7-9 19 TRBJ1-3 NA NA
CASSPLASGVETQYF TGTGCCAGCAGCCCCTTGGCTAGCGGGGTGGAGACCCAGTACTTC TRBV7-6 15 TRBJ2-5 TRBD2 NA
CASSEGASDRDRGFYGYTF TGTGCCAGCAGTGAAGGCGCCTCCGACCGGGACAGGGGGTTCTATGGCTACACCTTC TRBV6-1 19 TRBJ1-2 TRBD1 NA